Listed below are T cell receptor beta chains from one sample, sequenced in a study of shared clonotypes between healthy human individuals. Libraries were prepared by immunoSEQ multiplex PCR; TCRdb keeps only in-frame clonotypes and omits some of them. The data show over a million clones, roughly 74% seen once. Material for sequencing was memory CD4+ T cells from PBMCs. These receptors all stem from a man younger than 35 in good health. Some clones in this sample may be carry-over from other donors' samples. Each CDR3 is given with its conserved first and last residue. Fields, in order: D gene, J gene, clone size, V gene, CDR3 protein, CDR3 DNA. The D gene is left open where the match is weak. Rows give clone size only sometimes, using once, few, many, or a class for an expanded clone.

>TRBD2|TRBJ2-3|.|TRBV29-1
CSGGLAGTDTQYF
TGCAGCGGGGGACTAGCGGGAACAGATACGCAGTATTTT
>.|TRBJ2-5|.|TRBV7-6
CASSLARGGTQETQYF
TGTGCCAGCAGCTTAGCGCGTGGCGGGACCCAAGAGACCCAGTACTTC
>.|TRBJ1-4|.|TRBV28
CASSLGTSEKLFF
TGTGCCAGCAGTTTAGGGACTTCTGAAAAACTGTTTTTT
>.|TRBJ2-7|.|TRBV6-1
CASRALFYEQYF
TGTGCCAGCAGAGCACTATTCTACGAGCAGTACTTC
>TRBD1|TRBJ2-7|.|TRBV5-1
CASSHGQGAYEQYF
TGCGCCAGCAGCCACGGACAGGGGGCGTACGAGCAGTACTTC
>.|TRBJ2-6|few|TRBV27
CASSLSGANVLTF
TGTGCCAGCAGTCTTTCTGGGGCCAACGTCCTGACTTTC
>.|TRBJ1-2|.|TRBV5-1
CASSPSRGRGGYTF
TGCGCCAGCAGCCCCTCCCGGGGTCGGGGTGGCTACACCTTC
>.|TRBJ2-3|.|TRBV5-4
CASSRGAGTSTDTQYF
TGTGCCAGCAGCCGGGGGGCCGGGACTAGCACAGATACGCAGTATTTT
>.|TRBJ2-6|.|TRBV28
CARSFWGRGVGANVLTF
TGTGCCCGCAGTTTCTGGGGCAGGGGGGTTGGGGCCAACGTCCTGACTTTC
>.|TRBJ1-2|.|TRBV29-1
CSVEARGRDYGYTF
TGCAGCGTTGAAGCTAGAGGAAGGGACTATGGCTACACCTTC
>.|TRBJ2-3|.|TRBV10-3
CATRGRLRVDTQYF
TGTGCCACCAGGGGCCGACTAAGGGTAGATACGCAGTATTTT
>TRBD2|TRBJ2-3|.|TRBV30
CAWSGGTREGDTQYF
TGTGCCTGGAGCGGCGGGACTAGGGAAGGAGATACGCAGTATTTT
>TRBD1|TRBJ1-5|.|TRBV10-3
CAISESIGTGAQPQHF
TGTGCCATCAGTGAGTCGATAGGGACAGGGGCACAGCCCCAGCATTTT
>.|TRBJ2-7|.|TRBV4-3
CASSQVRQGGYEQYF
TGCGCCAGCAGCCAAGTACGGCAGGGAGGCTACGAGCAGTACTTC
>TRBD1|TRBJ2-7|.|TRBV11-1
CASSGTGTYEQYF
TGTGCCAGCTCCGGGACAGGGACCTACGAGCAGTACTTC
>.|TRBJ1-3|.|TRBV7-2
CASSQDGTGNTIYF
TGTGCCAGCAGCCAAGATGGGACTGGAAACACCATATATTTT
>.|TRBJ1-1|.|TRBV6-6
CASSDPGQDTEAFF
TGTGCCAGCAGTGACCCGGGACAAGACACTGAAGCTTTCTTT
>TRBD1|TRBJ1-5|.|TRBV28
CASSGTGIQPQHF
TGTGCCAGCTCCGGGACAGGGATCCAGCCCCAGCATTTT
>TRBD1|TRBJ2-1|few|TRBV5-1
CASSSTGQSGNEQFF
TGCGCCAGCAGCTCTACGGGACAGAGTGGGAATGAGCAGTTCTTC
>TRBD1|TRBJ2-7|.|TRBV4-1
CASSRDRVTGEQYF
TGCGCCAGCAGCCGGGACAGGGTGACGGGCGAGCAGTACTTC
>.|TRBJ2-5|.|TRBV7-9
CASSLGAGQETQYF
TGTGCCAGCAGCTTAGGGGCAGGCCAAGAGACCCAGTACTTC
>.|TRBJ1-5|.|TRBV4-3
CASSPGGNQPQHF
TGCGCCAGCAGCCCCGGGGGCAATCAGCCCCAGCATTTT
>TRBD2|TRBJ2-7|.|TRBV19
CASSNPTSGATYEQYF
TGTGCCAGTAGTAACCCTACTAGCGGAGCTACCTACGAGCAGTACTTC
>TRBD1|TRBJ1-5|.|TRBV9
CASSVGTGQGLDQPQHF
TGTGCCAGCAGCGTAGGAACGGGACAGGGACTTGATCAGCCCCAGCATTTT
>.|TRBJ1-2|.|TRBV29-1
CSVARGGANYGYTF
TGCAGCGTTGCTAGGGGGGGAGCGAACTATGGCTACACCTTC
>.|TRBJ2-1|.|TRBV5-6
CASSSGDEQFF
TGTGCCAGCAGCTCCGGGGATGAGCAGTTCTTC
>.|TRBJ2-5|.|TRBV5-1
CASSLNVQETQYF
TGCGCCAGCAGCTTGAACGTCCAAGAGACCCAGTACTTC
>TRBD1|TRBJ2-1|.|TRBV6-5
CASSKGQANSEQFF
TGTGCCAGCAGTAAGGGACAGGCTAACAGTGAGCAGTTCTTC
>.|TRBJ2-2|.|TRBV6-5
CASSSDTGELFF
TGTGCCAGCAGTTCGGACACCGGGGAGCTGTTTTTT
>.|TRBJ2-7|.|TRBV5-4
CASSFSNRLGREQYF
TGTGCCAGCAGCTTTTCGAACAGGTTGGGCCGTGAGCAGTACTTC
>.|TRBJ1-1|.|TRBV11-1
CASSLEQGNTEAFF
TGTGCCAGCAGCCTAGAACAGGGGAACACTGAAGCTTTCTTT
>TRBD2|TRBJ2-3|.|TRBV2
CASSDIGLAGGDTQYF
TGTGCCAGCAGTGATATTGGGCTAGCGGGAGGAGATACGCAGTATTTT
>.|TRBJ1-6|once|TRBV7-6
CASSLKLYNSPLHF
TGTGCCAGCAGCTTAAAGCTTTATAATTCACCCCTCCACTTT
>.|TRBJ2-1|.|TRBV27
CASSLSSLTVWEQFF
TGTGCCAGCAGTTTATCTAGTCTTACGGTGTGGGAGCAGTTCTTC
>.|TRBJ2-2|.|TRBV7-9
CASSPPGGETGELFF
TGTGCCAGCAGCCCGCCGGGGGGCGAGACCGGGGAGCTGTTTTTT
>.|TRBJ2-6|.|TRBV28
CASSPTSFGANVLTF
TGTGCCAGCAGTCCGACTAGTTTTGGGGCCAACGTCCTGACTTTC
>.|TRBJ2-1|.|TRBV28
CASSPRDSRYNEQFF
TGTGCCAGCAGTCCGCGGGACAGCCGTTACAATGAGCAGTTCTTC
>.|TRBJ2-1|.|TRBV7-9
CASSLGIRESYNEQFF
TGTGCCAGCAGCTTAGGTATCCGAGAGTCGTACAATGAGCAGTTCTTC